This entry lists 13 T cell receptor beta chains sequenced from one sample in a study of T cells in tumors after PD-1 blockade. Profiling relied on immunoSEQ multiplex PCR, and the TCRdb table lists in-frame clones only, not all of them. Among roughly 59,000 clones, 80% were seen once, and the ten largest hold around 15%. The sample in question was PBMCs, obtained before anti-PD-1 treatment. The receptor set was obtained from a human donor with basal cell carcinoma.

The chain links TRBV5-4 to TRBJ2-5, with TRBD2 matching 8 bases. This CDR3 has 17 residues. CDR1 is SGHNT, CDR2 YYREEE, per germline (reference sequence). The ends lost 0 bases at V and 6 bases at J; junction bases unmatched: 13. Here the CDR3 reads CASSLGPGTRGGKTQYF. The CDR3 coding sequence is TGTGCCAGCAGCTTGGGGCCCGGGACTAGAGGGGGGAAGACCCAGTACTTC. Combining the CDR3 with reference TRBV5-4 and TRBJ2-5 gives the whole variable domain ETGVTQSPTHLIKTRGQQVTLRCSSQSGHNTVSWYQQALGQGPQFIFQYYREEENGRGNFPPRFSGLQFPNYSSELNVNALELDDSALYLCASSLGPGTRGGKTQYFGPGTRLLVL.

This clone appeared a single time. This chain joins TRBV18 and TRBJ2-5, with 9 nucleotides matching TRBD1. In germline, CDR1 is KGHSH, CDR2 LQKENI. The CDR3 contains 14 residues. After removal of 4 bases from V and 4 bases from J, the junction contained 4 bases not matched to a gene. CDR3 bases: TGTGCCAGCTCACGTACAGGGGGCGGAGAGACCCAGTACTTC. This codes for CASSRTGGGETQYF.

The chain combines TRBV2 with TRBJ2-5, with TRBD1 identical over 7 bases. The CDR3 sequence is 14 residues long. The germline V gene has CDR1 SNHLY and CDR2 FYNNEI. The junction had 8 bases not matched to a gene; V was cut back by 8 bases and J by 2 bases. In DNA form, the CDR3 reads TGTGCCAGCCATAGGGGACAGTCGCAAGAGACCCAGTACTTC. The encoded protein is CASHRGQSQETQYF. The entire variable domain, with the rest obtained from reference TRBV2 and TRBJ2-5, is as follows: EPEVTQTPSHQVTQMGQEVILRCVPISNHLYFYWYRQILGQKVEFLVSFYNNEISEKSEIFDDQFSVERPDGSNFTLKIRSTKLEDSAMYFCASHRGQSQETQYFGPGTRLLVL.

The chain joins TRBV19 to TRBJ2-1; 7 positions match TRBD2. The CDR3 covers 15 residues. With V trimmed by 3 bases and J by 2 bases, 4 bases remained unmatched. Germline CDR1 LNHDA, CDR2 SQIVND (reference sequence). CDR3 DNA: TGTGCCAGTAGTATTCGGGGGGATACCTACAATGAGCAGTTCTTC. Encoded protein: CASSIRGDTYNEQFF.

The CDR3 is CASSQDRPGTMNQLFF. The CDR3 DNA follows: TGCGCCAGCAGCCAAGATCGCCCGGGAACGATGAACCAACTGTTTTTT. J is TRBJ1-4 and V is TRBV4-1, with no clear D. CDR3 length: 16 amino acids. The germline V and J ends were trimmed by 0 bases and 12 bases, with 20 bases remaining between them. The V gene's germline CDR1 is MGHRA and CDR2 YSYEKL.

The V and J genes are TRBV2 and TRBJ2-7; D not resolved. Germline values: CDR1 SNHLY, CDR2 FYNNEI. The CDR3 has 14 residues. The germline V and J ends were trimmed by 3 bases and 0 bases, with 9 bases remaining between them. The CDR3 DNA sequence: TGTGCCAGCAGTGAGGGATCGAGCTCCTACGAGCAGTACTTC. Protein sequence: CASSEGSSSYEQYF.

This chain joins TRBV6-5 and TRBJ2-3; no definite D call. Trimming removed 0 bases from V and 2 bases from J, with 12 bases in between. The CDR3 contains 16 residues. The germline gives CDR1 MNHEY, CDR2 SVGAGI. The CDR3, as DNA: TGTGCCAGCAGTTACTCGAGTGGACCCCCCACAGATACGCAGTATTTT. This codes for CASSYSSGPPTDTQYF.

This clone has more than one count but fewer than ten. V and J are TRBV11-1 and TRBJ2-7, with D perhaps matching TRBD1 or TRBD2 (5 bases each). The CDR3 covers 15 residues. The germline V gene has CDR1 SGHAT and CDR2 FQDESV (reference sequence). Trimming stripped 5 bases from V and 2 bases from J, with 16 bases between. The CDR3 DNA is TGTGCCAGCAGCCGGGGACGAGACCCCCCCTACGAGCAGTACTTC. This gives the protein CASSRGRDPPYEQYF.

The J gene is TRBJ1-1, the V gene TRBV5-1; D is unresolved. V dropped 4 bases and J dropped 2 bases, with 12 bases sitting between them. CDR1 and CDR2 (germline): SGHRS, YFSETQ. This CDR3 is built from 14 residues. The CDR3 here is CASSPRGGNTEAFF. The CDR3 bases are TGCGCCAGCAGCCCCCGTGGAGGAAACACTGAAGCTTTCTTT.

The chain employs TRBV6-5 and TRBJ2-7; the match to TRBD1 covers 8 bases. Germline V gene lookup returns CDR1 MNHEY and CDR2 SVGAGI. Trimming took 5 bases from V and 0 from J; bases not matched to a gene: 3. The CDR3 consists of 14 residues. CDR3 DNA: TGTGCCAGCAGTCGACAGGGGAGCTCCTACGAGCAGTACTTC. This sequence encodes CASSRQGSSYEQYF.

This clone was counted only a few times. V usage is TRBV30 and J usage is TRBJ1-2, with 7 nucleotides matching TRBD1. The CDR3 is made up of 15 amino acids. CDR1 is GTSNPN and CDR2 is SVGIG in the germline V gene (reference sequence). The ends lost 1 base at V and 5 bases at J; junction bases unmatched: 10. This CDR3 is CAWSERRDSLYGYTF. In DNA form, the CDR3 reads TGTGCCTGGAGTGAGAGACGGGACAGCCTTTATGGCTACACCTTC.

The chain employs TRBV5-1 and TRBJ2-1; maybe TRBD1 (5 bases). CDR1 is SGHRS, CDR2 YFSETQ, per germline. Trimming took off 0 bases at V and 1 base at J, with 8 bases between the two ends. This CDR3 spans 15 amino acids. The CDR3 spells CASSLERGSYNEQFF. The CDR3 DNA sequence: TGCGCCAGCAGCTTGGAAAGGGGTTCCTACAATGAGCAGTTCTTC.

The chain combines TRBV6-5 with TRBJ1-2, with D possibly being TRBD1 (6 bases). CDR1 is MNHEY and CDR2 is SVGAGI in the germline V gene. The CDR3 spans 13 residues. V shed 7 bases and J shed 2 bases, with 11 bases lying between them. CDR3 residues: CASTLTGNYGYTF. The CDR3 coding sequence is TGTGCCAGCACCCTCACAGGGAACTATGGCTACACCTTC.